This T cell receptor (beta chain) stems from a study of cytomegalovirus exposure and HLA in healthy donors. Study-wide context: Sequencing of roughly 180 million T cells in an earlier analysis found about 120 million unique TCR beta sequences. Points from the study as a whole: Most observed TCR sequences were rare, whereas some public TCRs were detected in many donors. The study put under 200 TCR beta chains on its list as cytomegalovirus-associated.

PCR amplification relied on 60 Vbeta primers (plus 13 Jbeta primers). The repertoire was sequenced with immunoSEQ multiplex PCR; TCRdb's copy has only in-frame clones and lacks some. This table holds around 110,000 clones, around 80% found once. Notes on this clone: What it binds is not known.

The donors were healthy bone marrow donors. This TCR was sampled from a man aged 55 to 70 in good health and CMV-seronegative. Sequencing input: PBMCs.

CDR3 residues: CASSPFSGGTYEQYF. CDR3 DNA: TGTGCCAGCAGTCCCTTTAGCGGGGGCACCTACGAGCAGTACTTC. This chain uses TRBV27 with TRBJ2-7, with TRBD2 matching 9 bases. The V segment lost 5 bases and the J segment 2 bases; nucleotides outside the gene matches: 7. CDR3 size: 15 residues. The germline V gene encodes CDR1 MNHEY and CDR2 SMNVEV (reference sequence).